One and the same sample provided the 25 T cell receptor beta chains below, sequenced in a study of radiotherapy plus CTLA-4 blockade in lung cancer. The assay was immunoSEQ multiplex PCR, and TCRdb's table has in-frame clones only and misses some. This repertoire shows about 68,000 clones, 65% to 80% found once; its top ten account for over 7.5%. The specimen was peripheral blood, collected from a patient treated with radiotherapy plus ipilimumab. Every receptor here comes from a human donor with non-small cell lung cancer who had a complete response to radiotherapy plus ipilimumab.

The rearrangement links TRBV6-6 to TRBJ1-6; TRBD1 is a possible D gene (6 bases). There are 14 residues in the CDR3. Germline V CDR1 and CDR2: MNHNY, SVGAGI (reference sequence). Trimming removed 5 bases at V and 7 bases at J, with 12 bases between. This CDR3 reads CASSNRVGNSPLHF. CDR3 nucleotide sequence: TGTGCCAGCAGTAACAGGGTCGGGAATTCACCCCTCCACTTT.

This clone was detected a few times. The chain employs TRBV4-1 and TRBJ2-7, with unresolved D. Germline values: CDR1 MGHRA, CDR2 YSYEKL. Trimming removed 5 bases from V and 3 bases from J, with 14 bases in between. CDR3 size: 14 residues. CDR3 nucleotide sequence: TGCGCCAGCAGCGACCCAAATGTGGACTACGAGCAGTACTTC. This gives the protein CASSDPNVDYEQYF.

The J gene is TRBJ2-7, the V gene TRBV5-1; 8 nucleotides line up with TRBD2. This CDR3 spans 13 amino acids. Germline loops: CDR1 SGHRS, CDR2 YFSETQ. J was trimmed by 7 bases and V by 0 bases; bases with no gene match: 3. CDR3 coding DNA: TGCGCCAGCAGCTTGGTCGGCGGGGGGGAGCAGTACGTC. As protein: CASSLVGGGEQYV.

The chain combines TRBV9 with TRBJ2-5, with TRBD2 matching 8 bases. This CDR3 has 15 residues. Germline CDR1 and CDR2: SGDLS and YYNGEE. Trimming took 0 bases from V and 5 from J; bases not matched to a gene: 6. The CDR3 loop is CASSVAGGTWETQYF. CDR3 in DNA: TGTGCCAGCAGCGTAGCGGGGGGGACATGGGAGACCCAGTACTTC.

This clone was counted once. This chain joins TRBV2 and TRBJ2-5, with D hard to call. CDR3 length: 13 residues. Germline values: CDR1 SNHLY, CDR2 FYNNEI. Trimming left V 5 bases short and J 4 bases short, with 11 bases between. The CDR3 region is CASSIRRGETQYF. CDR3 bases: TGTGCCAGCAGTATAAGAAGAGGAGAGACCCAGTACTTC.

This clone has just a few counts. The chain combines TRBV11-2 with TRBJ2-1, with no clear D. This CDR3 spans 14 amino acids. The V end lost 6 bases, the J end lost 8 bases, and 17 bases lay between the germline ends. Germline V gene data show CDR1 as SGHAT and CDR2 as FQNNGV. CDR3 in DNA: TGTGCCAGCAGATTTGCCTCCCTACAATATGAGCAGTTCTTC. Translated, it gives CASRFASLQYEQFF. The full variable domain, with the rest looked up from reference TRBV11-2 and TRBJ2-1, is EAGVAQSPRYKIIEKRQSVAFWCNPISGHATLYWYQQILGQGPKLLIQFQNNGVVDDSQLPKDRFSAERLKGVDSTLKIQPAKLEDSAVYLCASRFASLQYEQFFGPGTRLTVL.

The chain uses TRBV9 and TRBJ1-3, with D possibly matching TRBD1 (5 bases). V was clipped by 3 bases and J by 4 bases, with 11 bases between them. The CDR3 contains 14 residues. The V gene's germline CDR1 is SGDLS and CDR2 YYNGEE. The CDR3 loop is CASSEGVVGNTIYF. The CDR3 bases are TGTGCCAGCAGCGAAGGGGTGGTCGGAAACACCATATATTTT.

This clone was counted between two and nine times. V and J are TRBV11-2 and TRBJ2-3, with 9 bases lining up with TRBD2. This CDR3 has 13 amino acids. Per the germline V gene, CDR1 is SGHAT and CDR2 is FQNNGV. The trim removed 0 bases at V and 13 bases at J, leaving 5 bases unmatched. The CDR3 DNA is TGTGCCAGCAGCTTAGAAATAGCGGGAGCGGAGTATTTT. Translated: CASSLEIAGAEYF.

This rearrangement joins TRBV30 to TRBJ2-1, with 8 bases fitting TRBD2. Germline-derived CDR1 and CDR2 are GTSNPN and SVGIG (reference sequence). The CDR3 runs 14 residues. Unmatched junction bases numbered 7, after V lost 4 bases and J lost 5 bases. The CDR3 here is CAWNPFSGDNEQFF. The CDR3 nucleotides read TGTGCCTGGAACCCCTTTAGCGGGGACAATGAGCAGTTCTTC.

This clone showed up just once. V and J are TRBV18 and TRBJ2-7, with D perhaps assigned TRBD1 or TRBD2 (5 bases each). The germline V gene has CDR1 KGHSH and CDR2 LQKENI. CDR3 length: 15 amino acids. Trimming left V 5 bases short and J 2 bases short, with 16 bases between. The CDR3 sequence: CASSSRDPGAYEQYF. CDR3 sequence (DNA): TGTGCCAGCTCATCCCGGGACCCCGGGGCCTACGAGCAGTACTTC. Full variable domain (missing parts from reference TRBV18 and TRBJ2-7): NAGVMQNPRHLVRRRGQEARLRCSPMKGHSHVYWYRQLPEEGLKFMVYLQKENIIDESGMPKERFSAEFPKEGPSILRIQQVVRGDSAAYFCASSSRDPGAYEQYFGPGTRLTVT.

The rearrangement uses TRBV14 and TRBJ1-2, with 8 bases fitting TRBD1. Trimming removed 4 bases from V and 6 bases from J; junction bases left unmatched: 4. The germline gives CDR1 SGHDN, CDR2 FVKESK. The CDR3 is 13 amino acids. In DNA form, the CDR3 reads TGTGCCAGCAGCCCGCGGACAGGGAATGGCTACACCTTC. It is translated as CASSPRTGNGYTF.

The chain is built from TRBV5-6 and TRBJ2-3, with D perhaps TRBD1 (5 bases). The CDR3 has 13 residues. The germline V gene has CDR1 SGHDT and CDR2 YYEEEE. Trimming removed 5 bases from V and 8 bases from J, with 15 bases in between. The CDR3 loop reads CASRETGQGTQYF. CDR3 nucleotides: TGTGCCAGCAGGGAGACTGGGCAGGGTACGCAGTATTTT.

This chain links TRBV29-1 with TRBJ2-7, with D tentatively TRBD1 (5 bases). Looked up from germline, CDR1 is SQVTM and CDR2 is ANQGSEA. The CDR3 loop spans 13 amino acids. V lost 5 bases and J 2 bases, leaving 13 bases between the germline ends. CDR3 amino acids: CSVNLGETYEQYF. The CDR3, as DNA: TGCAGCGTTAACCTAGGGGAAACCTACGAGCAGTACTTC.

The chain has TRBV30 and TRBJ1-2; maybe TRBD1 (5 bases). Germline CDR1 and CDR2: GTSNPN and SVGIG (reference sequence). CDR3 length equals 15 residues. Trimming took off 0 bases at V and 8 bases at J, with 19 bases between the two ends. CDR3 loop: CAWSVKGQGSSGYTF. The CDR3 DNA sequence: TGTGCCTGGAGTGTAAAGGGCCAGGGTAGTAGCGGCTACACCTTC.

The chain combines TRBV11-2 with TRBJ1-1; D not resolved. The CDR3 extends over 13 amino acids. Trimming removed 3 bases from V and 8 bases from J, with 13 bases in between. Germline CDR1 and CDR2: SGHAT and FQNNGV. Here the CDR3 DNA reads TGTGCCAGCAGCTTCGGCAGTTCACAAGAAGCTTTCTTT. Residues: CASSFGSSQEAFF.

V and J are TRBV9 and TRBJ1-1; D possibly corresponds to TRBD1 (6 bases). The CDR3 length is 15 residues. Germline V CDR1 and CDR2: SGDLS, YYNGEE. The V gene lost 0 bases and the J gene lost 0 bases, with 9 bases spanning the gap. The CDR3 loop is CASSVGGGMNTEAFF. The CDR3 DNA follows: TGTGCCAGCAGCGTAGGCGGGGGCATGAACACTGAAGCTTTCTTT.

J is TRBJ1-2 and V is TRBV6-5; 8 bases match TRBD1. CDR3 size: 13 residues. Germline values: CDR1 MNHEY, CDR2 SVGAGI. Unmatched junction bases numbered 8, after V lost 6 bases and J lost 8 bases. Here the CDR3 reads CASRPTGAWGYTF. Here the CDR3 DNA reads TGTGCCAGCAGGCCGACAGGGGCTTGGGGCTACACCTTC.

The sample holds a few counts of this clone. The gene calls are TRBV7-2 and TRBJ2-7, with 7 bases lining up with TRBD1. Germline V lookup: CDR1 SGHTA, CDR2 FQGNSA. The junction had 2 bases not matched to a gene; V was cut back by 1 base and J by 2 bases. The CDR3 sequence is 14 residues long. Written as DNA, the CDR3 is TGTGCCAGCAGCTTAGATCAGGGGGCCTACGAGCAGTACTTC. Protein: CASSLDQGAYEQYF.

The chain's CDR3 is CASSVALAYNEQFF. The CDR3 DNA is TGTGCCAGCAGCGTAGCACTAGCATACAATGAGCAGTTCTTC. V and J are TRBV9 and TRBJ2-1, with TRBD2 as a possible D gene (6 bases). Trimming took 0 bases from V and 4 from J, leaving 8 bases between them. The CDR3 is made up of 14 amino acids. CDR1 and CDR2 (germline): SGDLS, YYNGEE.

With respect to this clone: This specimen includes other DNA sequences encoding the same CDR3. The rearrangement links TRBV5-1 to TRBJ2-1, with D possibly matching TRBD1 (6 bases). Germline V lookup: CDR1 SGHRS, CDR2 YFSETQ. The V and J ends lost 3 bases and 7 bases respectively, with 14 bases between them. The CDR3 length is 14 residues. The CDR3 nucleotides read TGCGCCAGCAGCTGGGGGCTAGTGGGGAATGAGCAGTTCTTC. Its translation: CASSWGLVGNEQFF.

This chain connects TRBV9 to TRBJ1-3, with TRBD1 identical over 9 bases. The CDR3 contains 17 residues. V was clipped by 4 bases and J by 5 bases; unmatched bases: 13. CDR1 is SGDLS and CDR2 is YYNGEE in the germline V gene. CDR3: CASSPGPPGQGRNTIYF. CDR3 in DNA: TGTGCCAGCAGCCCAGGCCCACCCGGACAGGGGCGAAACACCATATATTTT.

The chain links TRBV5-1 to TRBJ1-1; 8 bases match TRBD1. The germline CDR1 and CDR2 sequences are SGHRS and YFSETQ. The CDR3 runs 14 residues. The ends lost 4 bases at V and 5 bases at J; junction bases unmatched: 7. CDR3 amino acids: CASSATGVRTEAFF. CDR3 nucleotides: TGCGCCAGCAGCGCGACAGGGGTTCGTACTGAAGCTTTCTTT. The whole variable domain, filled in from reference TRBV5-1 and TRBJ1-1, reads KAGVTQTPRYLIKTRGQQVTLSCSPISGHRSVSWYQQTPGQGLQFLFEYFSETQRNKGNFPGRFSGRQFSNSRSEMNVSTLELGDSALYLCASSATGVRTEAFFGQGTRLTVV.

The chain has TRBV18 and TRBJ1-5, with no clear D. Looked up from germline, CDR1 is KGHSH and CDR2 is LQKENI. The CDR3 has 14 amino acids. V was trimmed by 3 bases and J by 3 bases, leaving 9 bases between them. Written as DNA, the CDR3 is TGTGCCAGCTCACCCCCGGGCCCCAATCAGCCCCAGCATTTT. As protein: CASSPPGPNQPQHF.

A word on this clone: This same CDR3 is encoded by further DNA sequences in the sample. The V call is TRBV2, the J call TRBJ1-2; D unresolved. CDR3 length equals 11 residues. CDR1 SNHLY and CDR2 FYNNEI come from the germline V gene. V lost 8 bases, J lost 5 bases, and 9 bases lay in between. In DNA form, the CDR3 reads TGTGCCAGCGGGTCGGGGTATGGCTACACCTTC. This codes for CASGSGYGYTF.

This rearrangement joins TRBV28 to TRBJ2-7; 9 bases are shared with TRBD1. The V segment lost 5 bases and the J segment 6 bases; nucleotides outside the gene matches: 2. The CDR3 consists of 12 residues. In germline, CDR1 is MDHEN, CDR2 SYDVKM. CDR3 in DNA: TGTGCCAGCAGTGAACAGGGGGCCGAGCAGTACGTC. Protein: CASSEQGAEQYV.